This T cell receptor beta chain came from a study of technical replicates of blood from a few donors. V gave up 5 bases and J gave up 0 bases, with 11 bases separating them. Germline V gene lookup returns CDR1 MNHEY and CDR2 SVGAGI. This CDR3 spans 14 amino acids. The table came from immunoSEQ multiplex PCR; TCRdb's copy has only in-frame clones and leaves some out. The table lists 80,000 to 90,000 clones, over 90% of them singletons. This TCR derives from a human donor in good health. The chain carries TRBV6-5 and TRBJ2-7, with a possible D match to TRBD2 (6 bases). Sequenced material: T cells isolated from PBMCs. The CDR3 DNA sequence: TGTGCCAGCAGTGCAAGGCGGGACTCCTACGAGCAGTACTTC. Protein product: CASSARRDSYEQYF.